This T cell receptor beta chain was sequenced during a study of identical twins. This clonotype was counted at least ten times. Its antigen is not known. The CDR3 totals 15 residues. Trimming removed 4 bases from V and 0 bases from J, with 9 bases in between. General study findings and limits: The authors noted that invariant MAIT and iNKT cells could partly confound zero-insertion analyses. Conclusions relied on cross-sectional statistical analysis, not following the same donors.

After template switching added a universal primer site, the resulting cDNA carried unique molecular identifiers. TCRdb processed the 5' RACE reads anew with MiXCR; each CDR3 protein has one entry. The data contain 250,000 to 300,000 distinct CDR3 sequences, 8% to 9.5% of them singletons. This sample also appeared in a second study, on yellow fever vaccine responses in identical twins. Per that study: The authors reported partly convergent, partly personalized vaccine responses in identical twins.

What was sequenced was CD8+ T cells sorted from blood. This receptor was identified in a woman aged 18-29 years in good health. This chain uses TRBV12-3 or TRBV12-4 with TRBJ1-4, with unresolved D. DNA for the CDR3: TGTGCCAGCAGTTACAGTTCAGCAACTAATGAAAAACTGTTTTTT. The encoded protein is CASSYSSATNEKLFF.